The rows below give T cell receptor beta chains drawn from one sample of a study of shared clonotypes between healthy human individuals. The data were produced by immunoSEQ multiplex PCR, yet TCRdb's version contains in-frame clones alone and is incomplete. This table has under 1,100,000 clones, 75% appearing once. Sequenced material: memory CD4+ T cells sorted from blood. These TCRs come from a man younger than 35 in good health. Each CDR3 is given without its conserved first and last residue.

>TRBV7-2|TRBJ2-7
ASSSLGISYEQY
>TRBV29-1|TRBJ2-5
SARDRGLGETQY
>TRBV21-1|TRBJ1-1
ASSKGQKVF
>TRBV9|TRBJ2-3
ASSLSFSGGAADTQY
>TRBV29-1|TRBJ2-7
SVEGSSGYLRQQY
>TRBV5-8|TRBJ2-3
ASRFNLDTQY
>TRBV27|TRBJ2-4
ASGTVQVAKNIQY
>TRBV18|TRBJ2-4
ASSLAGQAKNIQY
>TRBV27|TRBJ2-1
ASSTGTSGGVSRFNEQF
>TRBV10-1|TRBJ1-6
ASSEYGNSPLH
>TRBV6-5|TRBJ2-7
ASSHGTDSSYEQY
>TRBV4-1|TRBJ2-5
ASSQDWGPQETQY
>TRBV5-1|TRBJ1-1
ASSAIQGYTEAF
>TRBV5-1|TRBJ2-2
ASRLDGNTGELF
>TRBV2|TRBJ2-7
ASSRTGLGEQY
>TRBV6-6|TRBJ2-6
ASSSGLTGANVLT
>TRBV18|TRBJ1-5
ASSPTDRAVGQPQH
>TRBV5-5|TRBJ2-7
ASSLEGQYAQY
>TRBV7-3|TRBJ2-3
ASSYFADTQY
>TRBV5-4|TRBJ2-1
ASSTQQGSGYNEQF
>TRBV21-1|TRBJ1-2
ASSKPRDRANCT
>TRBV5-1|TRBJ2-7
ASSPEGGGRLVSYEQY
>TRBV11-1|TRBJ1-1
ASSSQGNTEAF
>TRBV9|TRBJ2-2
ASSAVVAGKGTGELF
>TRBV25-1|TRBJ2-5
ASSEYSGSQETQY
>TRBV7-6|TRBJ2-1
ASSLDSSGGLLRVNEQF
>TRBV30|TRBJ2-2
AWSGGLAGGPVGELF
>TRBV5-1|TRBJ1-6
ASSQEGHNSPLH
>TRBV4-3|TRBJ2-3
ASSQDSATDTQY
>TRBV7-2|TRBJ1-4
ASSPRQGPATNEKLF
>TRBV7-9|TRBJ2-3
ASSLSGGRRYTQY
>TRBV5-6|TRBJ2-5
ASSGGLASWETQY
>TRBV9|TRBJ2-2
ASSPGRASGSFTGELF
>TRBV28|TRBJ1-1
ASSSWTGGNTEAF
>TRBV29-1|TRBJ1-1
SVESPPPNTEAF
>TRBV6-1|TRBJ1-1
ASRTRNTEAF
>TRBV9|TRBJ1-3
ASSVESLGGNTIY
>TRBV6-1|TRBJ1-2
ASSHQQGPYGYT
>TRBV19|TRBJ2-3
ASRGIAFTDTQY
>TRBV28|TRBJ1-4
AVRALEKLF